This section outlines one T cell receptor (beta chain) sequence together with its context. The same CDR3 also results from other DNA sequences found in this sample. The method was immunoSEQ multiplex PCR; TCRdb's version includes in-frame clones alone and lacks a portion of them. The table lists 50,000 to 65,000 clones, about 88% of them singletons, with around 3.3% in the top ten. The sample comes from a study of T cell changes during pregnancy in multiple sclerosis. CDR3 size: 13 residues. Germline V gives CDR1 SGHDT, CDR2 YYEEEE. Trimming removed 0 bases from V and 1 base from J, with 5 bases in between.

The sequence was obtained from a female donor with multiple sclerosis, enrolled in a pregnancy study. V usage is TRBV5-6 and J usage is TRBJ2-7; D not certain. Sequenced here: CD8+ T cells from peripheral blood mononuclear cells, sampled before pregnancy. In DNA, the CDR3 is TGTGCCAGCAGCTTGGGGCGGTCCTACGAGCAGTACTTC. Amino acids: CASSLGRSYEQYF.